The present T cell receptor (beta chain) was sequenced within a study of blood T cells in healthy people across ages. Study-level findings and limits: Investigators viewed diversity estimates from one million T cells as underestimates, the study reported.

CDR3 size: 15 residues. Trimming removed 0 bases from V and 2 bases from J, with 9 bases in between. Germline V gene sequence: CDR1 MNHEY, CDR2 SVGAGI. With regard to this clonotype: Its cognate antigen is unknown. A read error may be the cause here, since a much bigger clone is one base away. The CDR3 end shows no conserved phenylalanine or tryptophan, and so a read error is likely.

It was approximately 10 milliliters of peripheral blood that were drawn from each donor. Next came a second PCR, run for about 7 to 12 cycles, which used a sample-barcoded 5' primer along with a J-beta primer mix. TCRdb reprocessed the 5' RACE reads via MiXCR and lists one record per CDR3 protein. The sample has 600,000 or so distinct CDR3 sequences; approximately 30% are singletons. Specimen: blood. The TCR originated in a woman of 80 years or more in good health. The chain has TRBV6-5 and TRBJ2-3, with D possibly called TRBD1 or TRBD2 (5 bases each). CDR3 protein: CASSYSGAYTDTQYL. The CDR3 nucleotides are TGTGCCAGCAGTTACTCCGGGGCCTACACAGATACGCAGTATCTT.